One and the same sample provided the 25 T cell receptor beta chains below, sequenced in a study of cytomegalovirus exposure and HLA in healthy donors. The PCR contained 60 Vbeta and 13 Jbeta primers. Some clones are missing from TCRdb's copy, which holds only in-frame ones; the method was immunoSEQ multiplex PCR. The sample has about 62,000 clones. Input material: PBMCs. The source of these receptors is a man aged 25 to 40 in good health and CMV-seropositive.

This chain links TRBV5-1 with TRBJ2-3, with 11 bases lining up with TRBD2. V lost 4 bases, J lost 3 bases, and 7 bases stayed unmatched. Germline CDR1 SGHRS, CDR2 YFSETQ. This CDR3 spans 16 amino acids. CDR3 coding DNA: TGCGCCAGCAGCGGCCTAGCGGGGGGCCTTACAGATACGCAGTATTTT. This codes for CASSGLAGGLTDTQYF. The full variable domain, with the rest looked up from reference TRBV5-1 and TRBJ2-3, is KAGVTQTPRYLIKTRGQQVTLSCSPISGHRSVSWYQQTPGQGLQFLFEYFSETQRNKGNFPGRFSGRQFSNSRSEMNVSTLELGDSALYLCASSGLAGGLTDTQYFGPGTRLTVL.

The chain combines TRBV25-1 with TRBJ2-7; 8 bases agree with TRBD1. Trimming at V came to 8 bases and at J to 0 bases, leaving 9 bases not matched to a gene. CDR1 and CDR2 (germline): MGHDK, SYGVNS. The CDR3 totals 15 residues. The CDR3 DNA reads TGTGCCAGCGGGACCTCAGGGGGCCTCTCCTACGAGCAGTACTTC. Encoded protein: CASGTSGGLSYEQYF.

The rearrangement links TRBV6-4 to TRBJ2-1, with TRBD1 identical over 7 bases. Germline CDR1 and CDR2: MRHNA and SNTAGT. J gave up 3 bases and V 0 bases, and 2 bases lay outside the gene matches. The CDR3 runs to 15 residues. The CDR3 sequence is CASSDSGGNYNEQFF. The CDR3, as DNA: TGTGCCAGCAGTGACTCAGGGGGCAACTACAATGAGCAGTTCTTC.

This sequence joins TRBV7-9 and TRBJ2-3; 8 positions match TRBD2. Germline values: CDR1 SEHNR, CDR2 FQNEAQ (reference sequence). V trimming: 5 bases; J trimming: 5 bases; junction bases outside the gene matches: 6. This CDR3 region has 14 residues. CDR3: CASSTGLARDTQYF. CDR3 bases: TGTGCCAGCAGCACCGGACTAGCCCGAGATACGCAGTATTTT.

The rearrangement uses TRBV18 and TRBJ2-7; 9 bases map to TRBD1. The V gene end was trimmed by 4 bases and the J gene end by 6 bases; junction bases not matched to a gene: 13. The CDR3 is 16 amino acids. Germline V gives CDR1 KGHSH, CDR2 LQKENI. CDR3 loop: CASSLLTGGDLREQYF. DNA of the CDR3: TGTGCCAGCTCACTGCTAACAGGGGGCGACCTTCGCGAGCAGTACTTC.

A note on this clone: Other DNA sequences from this sample encode an identical CDR3 as well. The chain is built from TRBV30 and TRBJ2-2; possibly TRBD1 for D (6 bases). The germline V and J ends were trimmed by 8 bases and 4 bases, with 20 bases remaining between them. This CDR3 has 15 residues. CDR1 is GTSNPN, CDR2 SVGIG, per germline (reference sequence). CDR3: CAAGNRAGGTGELFF. The CDR3 DNA reads as TGTGCCGCCGGAAACAGGGCAGGTGGCACCGGGGAGCTGTTTTTT.

This rearrangement joins TRBV29-1 to TRBJ1-2; 8 bases are a match to TRBD1. J was trimmed by 1 base and V by 4 bases; bases with no gene match: 20. Germline CDR1 SQVTM, CDR2 ANQGSEA. This CDR3 has 19 residues. In DNA, the CDR3 is TGCAGCGTTGCTCTACTTTCCGGGACAGGCTTGCTATATAACTATGGCTACACCTTC. It encodes CSVALLSGTGLLYNYGYTF.

The V gene is TRBV6-5, the J gene TRBJ1-2; TRBD1 matches at 7 bases. The CDR3 length is 12 residues. V was clipped by 5 bases and J by 8 bases; unmatched bases: 5. Germline loops: CDR1 MNHEY, CDR2 SVGAGI. The CDR3 DNA sequence: TGTGCCAGCAGTCGTGGGACAGCCGGCTACACCTTC. Residues: CASSRGTAGYTF.

This clone is called medium-sized based on its frequency. The V and J genes are TRBV6-4 and TRBJ2-3, with a possible D match to TRBD2 (6 bases). Germline V gene data show CDR1 as MRHNA and CDR2 as SNTAGT. V lost 4 bases, J lost 1 base, and 6 bases lay in between. This CDR3 region has 13 residues. The CDR3: CASSASGTDTQYF. The CDR3 DNA reads as TGTGCCAGCAGTGCTAGCGGCACAGATACGCAGTATTTT.

This sequence joins TRBV15 and TRBJ2-2, with a weak D call TRBD2 (5 bases). The CDR3 spans 15 residues. V lost 7 bases and J lost 1, with 13 bases in between. The germline CDR1 and CDR2 sequences are LNHNV and YYDKDF (reference sequence). CDR3 sequence reads: CATKAGGQNTGELFF. CDR3 bases: TGTGCCACCAAGGCGGGCGGTCAGAACACCGGGGAGCTGTTTTTT.

In nucleotides, the CDR3 is TGTGCCAGCAGCGCGGGGGGACTAGCGACTCAGTACTTC. Translating gives CASSAGGLATQYF. This chain connects TRBV9 to TRBJ2-4; 10 positions agree with TRBD2. This CDR3 contains 13 residues. Germline V gives CDR1 SGDLS, CDR2 YYNGEE. With V trimmed by 3 bases and J by 12 bases, 6 bases remained unmatched.

V and J are TRBV5-8 and TRBJ1-1, with a tentative D call TRBD1 (5 bases). The length of the CDR3 is 12 residues. V lost 4 bases, J lost 10 bases, and 14 bases lay in between. CDR1 and CDR2 (germline): SGHTS, YDEGEE. The CDR3 DNA sequence: TGTGCCAGCAGCCGCAGGGCAACCGGAGCTTTCTTT. Its protein is CASSRRATGAFF.

The V gene is TRBV7-3, the J gene TRBJ2-3; D remains unclear. V lost 1 base and J 1 base, leaving 3 bases between the germline ends. There are 13 residues in the CDR3. Per germline, CDR1 SGHTA and CDR2 FQGTGA. The CDR3 coding sequence is TGTGCCAGCAGCTTAATAGGCACAGATACGCAGTATTTT. It translates to CASSLIGTDTQYF.

V gene TRBV5-1 combines with J gene TRBJ2-2; 12 bases map to TRBD2. The CDR3 runs to 16 residues. V shed 6 bases, J shed 1 base, and the junction held 4 bases outside the gene matches. Germline CDR1 is SGHRS and CDR2 is YFSETQ. As DNA, the CDR3 is TGCGCCAGCACCCGGACTAGCGGGGTGAACACCGGGGAGCTGTTTTTT. Its translation: CASTRTSGVNTGELFF. The full variable domain, completed using reference TRBV5-1 and TRBJ2-2, is KAGVTQTPRYLIKTRGQQVTLSCSPISGHRSVSWYQQTPGQGLQFLFEYFSETQRNKGNFPGRFSGRQFSNSRSEMNVSTLELGDSALYLCASTRTSGVNTGELFFGEGSRLTVL.

The chain carries TRBV6-1 and TRBJ1-5, with D perhaps TRBD1 (5 bases). In germline, CDR1 is MNHNS, CDR2 SASEGT. The CDR3 extends over 15 amino acids. Trimming left V 2 bases short and J 6 bases short, with 14 bases between. CDR3: CASSELPGGSQPQHF. CDR3 bases: TGTGCCAGCAGTGAACTGCCCGGGGGGAGTCAGCCCCAGCATTTT.

The genes are TRBV5-1 and TRBJ2-5; D perhaps matches TRBD1 (6 bases). The V and J ends lost 4 bases and 1 base respectively, with 11 bases between them. The CDR3 runs to 14 residues. Germline values: CDR1 SGHRS, CDR2 YFSETQ. The CDR3 is CASSAGQTQETQYF. The DNA of the CDR3 is TGCGCCAGCAGCGCCGGACAGACCCAAGAGACCCAGTACTTC.

The chain recombines TRBV5-1 with TRBJ1-6, with 8 bases aligning to TRBD1. The V gene end was trimmed by 0 bases and the J gene end by 9 bases; junction bases not matched to a gene: 14. Germline V gene lookup returns CDR1 SGHRS and CDR2 YFSETQ. The CDR3 has 18 residues. CDR3 in DNA: TGCGCCAGCAGCTTGGGGGGACAGGTCATGGCTATCGGTTCACCCCTCCACTTT. It is translated as CASSLGGQVMAIGSPLHF.

The V and J genes are TRBV6-5 and TRBJ2-3; tentative D call: TRBD1 (6 bases). Trimming removed 4 bases at V and 10 bases at J, with 24 bases between. There are 16 residues in the CDR3. Germline CDR1 MNHEY, CDR2 SVGAGI. This chain's CDR3 is CASSSEGVSEAIPQYF. The CDR3 region has the DNA TGTGCCAGCAGTTCCGAGGGGGTGAGTGAGGCGATACCGCAGTATTTT.

The chain links TRBV6-6 to TRBJ1-5; D not resolved. The germline V gene encodes CDR1 MNHNY and CDR2 SVGAGI (reference sequence). V was cut by 2 bases and J by 1 base, with 6 bases left in between. The CDR3 spans 14 residues. The CDR3, as DNA: TGTGCCAGCAGTTACCCGGGAAGCAATCAGCCCCAGCATTTT. Translating it yields CASSYPGSNQPQHF.

The chain is built from TRBV18 and TRBJ2-1; TRBD2 matches at 8 bases. This CDR3 comprises 16 residues. V was pared by 0 bases and J by 4 bases, with 5 bases of the junction left unmatched. The germline V gene encodes CDR1 KGHSH and CDR2 LQKENI. The DNA for the CDR3 is TGTGCCAGCTCACCACCGAGCGGGAGAACTTACAATGAGCAGTTCTTC. The encoded protein is CASSPPSGRTYNEQFF.

DNA of the CDR3: TGCGCCAGCAGCCAAGCCCTCGCCGCAGTCAGCAATCAGCCCCAGCATTTT. This sequence encodes CASSQALAAVSNQPQHF. This chain uses TRBV4-1 with TRBJ1-5; D is unclear. This CDR3 comprises 17 residues. Germline V gives CDR1 MGHRA, CDR2 YSYEKL. The V gene lost 1 base and the J gene lost 1 base, with 14 bases spanning the gap.

This chain connects TRBV30 to TRBJ2-7, with a tentative D call TRBD2 (5 bases). The CDR3 covers 13 residues. CDR1 GTSNPN and CDR2 SVGIG come from the germline V gene (reference sequence). Trimming removed 1 base at V and 4 bases at J, with 11 bases between. CDR3 amino acids: CAWSAAGGYEQYF. The CDR3 DNA is TGTGCCTGGAGTGCCGCCGGAGGATACGAGCAGTACTTC.

The chain recombines TRBV29-1 with TRBJ2-7, with 8 bases matching TRBD1. Per germline, CDR1 SQVTM and CDR2 ANQGSEA. V was pared by 2 bases and J by 6 bases, with 12 bases of the junction left unmatched. This CDR3 spans 15 amino acids. CDR3 nucleotide sequence: TGCAGCGTTGAAATCCGCGAGCAGGGGGCAAGCGAGCAGTACTTC. Translation gives CSVEIREQGASEQYF.

In regard to this clone: Different DNA sequences within this sample yield the same CDR3. This chain uses TRBV5-1 with TRBJ2-5, with TRBD1 as a possible D gene (6 bases). The CDR3 runs to 13 residues. Trimming shortened V by 3 bases and J by 3 bases, and 9 bases separated the two germline ends. Germline V gene lookup returns CDR1 SGHRS and CDR2 YFSETQ. DNA of the CDR3: TGCGCCAGCAGCTCATGGACAGAAGAGACCCAGTACTTC. Its protein is CASSSWTEETQYF.

The rearrangement uses TRBV5-1 and TRBJ1-2; 8 bases agree with TRBD1. J gave up 8 bases and V 1 base, and 16 bases lay outside the gene matches. The V gene's germline CDR1 is SGHRS and CDR2 YFSETQ. The CDR3 is made up of 17 amino acids. This CDR3 reads CASSLTPTGDDLRGYTF. DNA for the CDR3: TGCGCCAGCAGCTTGACCCCGACAGGGGACGATTTACGCGGCTACACCTTC.